The T cell receptor beta chain under discussion was sequenced for a study of blood T cell repertoires in COVID-19. On the study more broadly: Acute and convalescent COVID-19 specimens originated in the United States, Italy and Spain.

The CDR3 has 14 amino acids. The germline CDR1 and CDR2 sequences are MNHEY and SMNVEV (reference sequence). Trimming pared 3 bases from V and 4 bases from J, leaving 10 bases between. Assay used: immunoSEQ multiplex PCR; TCRdb lists only in-frame clones, some missing. The data contain 250,000 to 400,000 clones, about 90% of them singletons. During active infection, Seattle patients enrolled and were then monitored through disease. V is TRBV27 and J is TRBJ1-5; tentatively, D is TRBD1 (5 bases). The sequence was collected from a young woman with COVID-19, enrolled during active disease. Sequenced material: peripheral blood. The chain's CDR3 is CASSFAGENQPQHF. The CDR3 DNA reads as TGTGCCAGCAGTTTTGCGGGGGAGAATCAGCCCCAGCATTTT.